The entry below gives a single TCR beta chain sequence along with its context. Its antigen is currently unknown. Libraries were prepared by immunoSEQ multiplex PCR; TCRdb keeps only in-frame clonotypes and omits some of them. The sample holds about 46,000 clones, 75% to 80% seen once. These data come from a study of OX40 agonist ivuxolimab in advanced cancers. Findings and limits, study-wide: Also present in some nonresponders was a low level of normalized T-cell clonal expansion. Antigen specificity remained undetermined for the expanded peripheral T cells.

Blood sampling was done at baseline, cycle 4 day 1, and cycle 7 day 1. CDR1 is SGHDT, CDR2 YYEEEE, per germline. V dropped 4 bases and J dropped 6; count of bases not matched to a gene: 13. The CDR3 loop spans 16 amino acids. The source material was CD4+ or CD8+ T cells sorted from blood, sampled in a trial of the OX40 agonist ivuxolimab. The clonotype comes from an adult with an advanced solid tumor such as melanoma, head and neck, liver or kidney cancer. The chain uses TRBV5-6 and TRBJ2-3, with TRBD1 matching over 8 bases. CDR3 loop: CASSPVGDRGGDTQYF. Here the CDR3 DNA reads TGTGCCAGCAGCCCGGTCGGTGACAGGGGCGGGGATACGCAGTATTTT.